The T cell receptor beta chain under discussion was sequenced for a study of blood T cell repertoires in COVID-19. Study at large: The analysed material was cDNA or gDNA that came from T cells, B-cell-depleted T cells, or PBMCs.

Authors' analysis steps: For nucleated cells, counts were estimated from reference gene primer amplification. Using immunoSEQ multiplex PCR, the repertoire was profiled, and TCRdb retains in-frame clones only, with some absent. V and J calls and clone size follow that table, whereas D and trimming were derived from the DNA. The sample has about 120,000 clones, roughly 79% seen once. The receptor's source is a man aged 65 to 85 with active or convalescent COVID-19. Sequenced material: peripheral blood.

CDR3 nucleotides: TGTGCCAGCAGTTATCTAGAACCTACGAGCAATGAGCAGTTCTTC. Protein product: CASSYLEPTSNEQFF. The rearrangement joins TRBV6-6 to TRBJ2-1; no clear D gene. Germline loops: CDR1 MNHNY, CDR2 SVGAGI (reference sequence). There are 15 residues in the CDR3. V lost 3 bases to trimming and J lost 6 bases, with 15 bases between them.